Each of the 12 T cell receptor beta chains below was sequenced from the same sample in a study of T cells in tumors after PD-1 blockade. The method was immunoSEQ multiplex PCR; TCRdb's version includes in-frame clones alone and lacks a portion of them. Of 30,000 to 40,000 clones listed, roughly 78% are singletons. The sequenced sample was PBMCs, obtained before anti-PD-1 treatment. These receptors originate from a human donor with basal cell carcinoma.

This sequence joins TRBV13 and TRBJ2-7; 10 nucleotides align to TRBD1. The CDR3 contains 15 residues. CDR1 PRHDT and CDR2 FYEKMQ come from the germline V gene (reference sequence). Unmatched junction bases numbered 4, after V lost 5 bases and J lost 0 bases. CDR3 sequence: CASSPRQGASYEQYF. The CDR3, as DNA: TGTGCCAGCAGCCCCAGACAGGGGGCCTCCTACGAGCAGTACTTC.

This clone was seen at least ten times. The CDR3 coding sequence is TGTGCCAGCTCCCCGGGGGCCGGGGAGCTGTTTTTT. This encodes CASSPGAGELFF. V is TRBV9 and J is TRBJ2-2, with D perhaps matching TRBD2 (6 bases). Trimming shortened V by 7 bases and J by 6 bases, and 10 bases separated the two germline ends. The CDR3 has 12 residues. The germline CDR1 and CDR2 sequences are SGDLS and YYNGEE.

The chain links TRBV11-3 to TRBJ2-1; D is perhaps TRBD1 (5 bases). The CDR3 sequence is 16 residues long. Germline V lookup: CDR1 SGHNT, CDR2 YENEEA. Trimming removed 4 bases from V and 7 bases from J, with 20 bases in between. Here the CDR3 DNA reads TGTGCCAGCAGCTCCCACGACAGACCCCTTAGGAATGAGCAGTTCTTC. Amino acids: CASSSHDRPLRNEQFF. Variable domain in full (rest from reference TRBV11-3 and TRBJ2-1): EAGVVQSPRYKIIEKKQPVAFWCNPISGHNTLYWYLQNLGQGPELLIRYENEEAVDDSQLPKDRFSAERLKGVDSTLKIQPAELGDSAVYLCASSSHDRPLRNEQFFGPGTRLTVL.

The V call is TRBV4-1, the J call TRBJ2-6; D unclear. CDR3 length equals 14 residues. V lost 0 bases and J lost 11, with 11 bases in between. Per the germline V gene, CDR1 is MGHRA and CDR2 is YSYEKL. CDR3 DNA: TGCGCCAGCAGCCAAGATCTAGGCGAGGACGTCCTGACTTTC. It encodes CASSQDLGEDVLTF.

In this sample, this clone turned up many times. CDR3 protein: CASSLISSAGQGSTEQYF. CDR3 coding DNA: TGTGCCAGCAGCTTAATAAGTTCGGCGGGACAGGGCTCCACCGAGCAGTACTTC. V and J are TRBV11-2 and TRBJ2-7; 9 bases are a match to TRBD1. Germline values: CDR1 SGHAT, CDR2 FQNNGV. This CDR3 comprises 18 residues. The V gene end was trimmed by 2 bases and the J gene end by 6 bases; junction bases not matched to a gene: 17.

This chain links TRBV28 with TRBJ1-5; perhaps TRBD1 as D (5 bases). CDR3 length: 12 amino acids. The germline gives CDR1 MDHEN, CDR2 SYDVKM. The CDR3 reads CSSCRVGQPQHF. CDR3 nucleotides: TGTTCCTCCTGCAGGGTTGGTCAGCCCCAGCATTTT.

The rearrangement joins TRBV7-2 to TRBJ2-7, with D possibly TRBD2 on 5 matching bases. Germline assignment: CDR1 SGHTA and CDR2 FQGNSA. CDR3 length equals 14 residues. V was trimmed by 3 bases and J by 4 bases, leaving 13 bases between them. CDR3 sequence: CASSFRTSRYEQYF. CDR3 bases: TGTGCCAGCAGCTTCCGGACTTCCCGATACGAGCAGTACTTC.

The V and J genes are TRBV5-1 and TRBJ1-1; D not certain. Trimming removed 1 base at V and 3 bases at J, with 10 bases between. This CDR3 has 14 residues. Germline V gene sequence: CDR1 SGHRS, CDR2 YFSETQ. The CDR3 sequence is CASSLLGWDTEAFF. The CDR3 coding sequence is TGCGCCAGCAGCTTGCTAGGGTGGGACACTGAAGCTTTCTTT.

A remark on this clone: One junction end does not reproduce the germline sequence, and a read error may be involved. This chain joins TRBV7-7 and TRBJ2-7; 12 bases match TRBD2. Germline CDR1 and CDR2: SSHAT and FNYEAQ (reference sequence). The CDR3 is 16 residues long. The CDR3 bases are TGTGCTAGCAGCTTAGGGCCTAGCGGGAGGGCCGACGAGCAGTACTTC. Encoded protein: CASSLGPSGRADEQYF.

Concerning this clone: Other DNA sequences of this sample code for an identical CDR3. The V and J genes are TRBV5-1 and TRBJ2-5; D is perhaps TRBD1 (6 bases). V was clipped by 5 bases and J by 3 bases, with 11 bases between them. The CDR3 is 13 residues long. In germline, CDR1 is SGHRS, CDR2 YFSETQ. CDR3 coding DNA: TGCGCCAGCAGTGGGGGACAAAAAGAGACCCAGTACTTC. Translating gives CASSGGQKETQYF.

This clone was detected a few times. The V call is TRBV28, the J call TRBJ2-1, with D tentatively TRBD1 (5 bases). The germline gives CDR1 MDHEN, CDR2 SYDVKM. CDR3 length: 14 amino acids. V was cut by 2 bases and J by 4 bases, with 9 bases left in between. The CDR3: CASSLGATYNEQFF. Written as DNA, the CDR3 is TGTGCCAGCAGTTTAGGGGCTACATACAATGAGCAGTTCTTC.

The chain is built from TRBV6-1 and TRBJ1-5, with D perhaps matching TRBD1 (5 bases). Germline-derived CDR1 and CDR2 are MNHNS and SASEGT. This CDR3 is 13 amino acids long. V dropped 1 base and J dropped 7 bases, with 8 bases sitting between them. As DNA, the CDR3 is TGTGCCAGCAGTGAAGAGAGGGACCAGCCCCAGCATTTT. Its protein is CASSEERDQPQHF.